These 17 T cell receptor beta chains share one sample of origin, sequenced in a study of CD8+ T cells in alopecia areata. Extraction of RNA preceded its reverse transcription into cDNA, which served as the sequencing template. Assay used: immunoSEQ multiplex PCR; TCRdb lists only in-frame clones, some missing. Here the sample spans some 170,000 clones, around 64% being singletons. Sequencing used CD8+ T cells sorted from blood, obtained at week 0. All receptors come from a human donor with alopecia areata.

This chain uses TRBV5-6 with TRBJ1-5; possibly TRBD1 for D (5 bases). The V and J ends lost 2 bases and 4 bases respectively, with 10 bases between them. The CDR3 has 14 residues. The germline V gene encodes CDR1 SGHDT and CDR2 YYEEEE. The CDR3 bases are TGTGCCAGCAGCTTAGGGACGGATAATCAGCCCCAGCATTTT. This codes for CASSLGTDNQPQHF.

The rearrangement joins TRBV9 to TRBJ2-7; D might be TRBD1 (6 bases). Deletions cut 5 bases from V and 0 bases from J, with 18 bases between. The germline gives CDR1 SGDLS, CDR2 YYNGEE. The length of the CDR3 is 16 residues. CDR3 DNA sequence: TGTGCCAGCAGTGAACAGGGTTATAGGGGCTCCTACGAGCAGTACTTC. This translates into CASSEQGYRGSYEQYF. Variable domain in full (rest from reference TRBV9 and TRBJ2-7): DSGVTQTPKHLITATGQRVTLRCSPRSGDLSVYWYQQSLDQGLQFLIQYYNGEERAKGNILERFSAQQFPDLHSELNLSSLELGDSALYFCASSEQGYRGSYEQYFGPGTRLTVT.

The chain couples TRBV19 to TRBJ1-5, with D possibly matching TRBD1 (6 bases). The V end was cut by 4 bases, the J end by 4 bases, with 11 bases between. The CDR3 sequence is 14 residues long. Germline V gene data show CDR1 as LNHDA and CDR2 as SQIVND (reference sequence). CDR3 sequence (DNA): TGTGCCAGTAGTAGGTCCACAGGGAATCAGCCCCAGCATTTT. This gives the protein CASSRSTGNQPQHF.

This clone was observed a few times. The V and J genes are TRBV2 and TRBJ2-1, with TRBD2 identical over 8 bases. Germline CDR1 SNHLY, CDR2 FYNNEI. The J segment lost 8 bases and the V segment lost 7 bases, leaving 10 bases of the junction unmatched. CDR3 length: 14 amino acids. The CDR3 here is CASNFGGAMDEQFF. CDR3 sequence (DNA): TGTGCCAGCAATTTCGGGGGGGCCATGGATGAGCAGTTCTTC.

The chain has TRBV10-2 and TRBJ1-2; D is undetermined. Germline lookup yields CDR1 WSHSY and CDR2 SAAADI. V lost 7 bases and J lost 5, with 17 bases in between. The CDR3 is 14 amino acids. The CDR3 nucleotides read TGCGCCAGCATGGAACGGCACGAACGGTATGGCTACACCTTC. This sequence encodes CASMERHERYGYTF.

V usage is TRBV12-5 and J usage is TRBJ2-7, with D unclear. Germline assignment: CDR1 LGHNT and CDR2 FRNRAP. This CDR3 contains 13 residues. V was trimmed by 6 bases and J by 3 bases, leaving 12 bases between them. The CDR3 sequence is CASGPPGDYEQYF. The CDR3 DNA sequence: TGTGCTAGTGGCCCCCCAGGTGACTACGAGCAGTACTTC. Complete variable domain (other parts from reference TRBV12-5 and TRBJ2-7): DARVTQTPRHKVTEMGQEVTMRCQPILGHNTVFWYRQTMMQGLELLAYFRNRAPLDDSGMPKDRFSAEMPDATLATLKIQPSEPRDSAVYFCASGPPGDYEQYFGPGTRLTVT.

The chain couples TRBV18 to TRBJ2-7; the match to TRBD2 covers 8 bases. The CDR3 totals 16 residues. V shed 5 bases, J shed 0 bases, and the junction held 9 bases outside the gene matches. Per germline, CDR1 KGHSH and CDR2 LQKENI. Written as DNA, the CDR3 is TGTGCCAGCTCAACCGGGAGGGCGGTGAGCTCCTACGAGCAGTACTTC. Its translation: CASSTGRAVSSYEQYF. The full variable domain, completed using reference TRBV18 and TRBJ2-7, is NAGVMQNPRHLVRRRGQEARLRCSPMKGHSHVYWYRQLPEEGLKFMVYLQKENIIDESGMPKERFSAEFPKEGPSILRIQQVVRGDSAAYFCASSTGRAVSSYEQYFGPGTRLTVT.

The gene calls are TRBV2 and TRBJ2-6, with D perhaps matching TRBD1 (5 bases). The germline CDR1 and CDR2 sequences are SNHLY and FYNNEI. V lost 6 bases and J lost 0, with 18 bases in between. The CDR3 spans 18 residues. DNA for the CDR3: TGTGCCAGCAGGACAACAGACCCGACAGCCTCTGGGGCCAACGTCCTGACTTTC. This translates into CASRTTDPTASGANVLTF.

J is TRBJ2-3 and V is TRBV9, with 7 bases identical to TRBD2. Germline V gene data show CDR1 as SGDLS and CDR2 as YYNGEE. The CDR3 has 14 residues. The junction had 5 bases not matched to a gene; V was cut back by 3 bases and J by 4 bases. DNA for the CDR3: TGTGCCAGCAGCGCCCAGACTAGCCCAGATACGCAGTATTTT. Residues: CASSAQTSPDTQYF. Using reference TRBV9 and TRBJ2-3 for the parts outside the CDR3, the full variable domain is DSGVTQTPKHLITATGQRVTLRCSPRSGDLSVYWYQQSLDQGLQFLIQYYNGEERAKGNILERFSAQQFPDLHSELNLSSLELGDSALYFCASSAQTSPDTQYFGPGTRLTVL.

In this sample, this clone turned up a few times. This sequence joins TRBV28 and TRBJ2-5; tentatively, D is TRBD1 or TRBD2 (5 bases each). Germline V gene sequence: CDR1 MDHEN, CDR2 SYDVKM. There are 17 residues in the CDR3. The germline V and J ends were trimmed by 3 bases and 1 base, with 18 bases remaining between them. The CDR3: CASSFLRDGIFQETQYF. The CDR3 region has the DNA TGTGCCAGCAGTTTCCTCCGGGACGGAATTTTCCAAGAGACCCAGTACTTC.

CDR3 amino acids: CASRPWDGGSYGYTF. CDR3 coding DNA: TGTGCCAGCAGACCTTGGGACGGGGGGTCCTATGGCTACACCTTC. V and J are TRBV6-5 and TRBJ1-2; D possibly corresponds to TRBD1 (5 bases). Trimming removed 6 bases from V and 4 bases from J, with 18 bases in between. Germline V gives CDR1 MNHEY, CDR2 SVGAGI. The CDR3 runs to 15 residues.

V and J are TRBV27 and TRBJ1-2; D remains unclear. Germline V gene sequence: CDR1 MNHEY, CDR2 SMNVEV (reference sequence). V lost 5 bases, J lost 0 bases, and 10 bases lay in between. The CDR3 is made up of 14 amino acids. The CDR3 region is CASSPPRSNYGYTF. CDR3 DNA sequence: TGTGCCAGCAGTCCCCCTCGATCTAACTATGGCTACACCTTC.

The rearrangement uses TRBV5-1 and TRBJ2-7; D may be TRBD1 (6 bases). V was pared by 0 bases and J by 0 bases, with 10 bases between. Germline CDR1 reads SGHRS; CDR2 reads YFSETQ. This CDR3 has 15 residues. The CDR3 loop reads CASSLAGTYSYEQYF. DNA for the CDR3: TGCGCCAGCAGCTTGGCCGGGACATACTCCTACGAGCAGTACTTC.

The chain has TRBV7-2 and TRBJ2-7; the D call may be TRBD1 or TRBD2 (5 bases each). Looked up from germline, CDR1 is SGHTA and CDR2 is FQGNSA. This CDR3 region has 17 residues. The V end lost 5 bases, the J end lost 4 bases, and 24 bases lay between the germline ends. CDR3 coding DNA: TGTGCCAGCAGCCCAGTTAGGGATGGGACCGCACCTTACGAGCAGTACTTC. It translates to CASSPVRDGTAPYEQYF.

This clone turned up a few times. The rearrangement uses TRBV29-1 and TRBJ2-7, with D perhaps TRBD2 (6 bases). CDR3 length equals 12 residues. Germline values: CDR1 SQVTM, CDR2 ANQGSEA. V was pared by 1 base and J by 7 bases, with 11 bases between. CDR3: CSVEGGGPEQYF. As DNA, the CDR3 is TGCAGCGTTGAAGGCGGAGGGCCAGAGCAGTACTTC.

This clone was observed a few times. CDR3 nucleotide sequence: TGTGCCAGCAGTGTACGGGGGGCCGAGACAGATACGCAGTATTTT. Its protein product is CASSVRGAETDTQYF. This chain links TRBV9 with TRBJ2-3; D perhaps matches TRBD2 (7 bases). The V and J ends lost 5 bases and 3 bases respectively, with 16 bases between them. This CDR3 has 15 amino acids. Germline lookup yields CDR1 SGDLS and CDR2 YYNGEE.

The J gene is TRBJ2-7, the V gene TRBV27; 9 nucleotides align to TRBD1. The CDR3 length is 15 residues. CDR1 and CDR2 from the germline V gene are MNHEY and SMNVEV (reference sequence). The V gene end was trimmed by 3 bases and the J gene end by 1 base; junction bases not matched to a gene: 4. CDR3 region: CASSLSGQGSYEQYF. In nucleotides, the CDR3 is TGTGCCAGCAGTTTGTCGGGACAGGGTTCCTACGAGCAGTACTTC.